This T cell receptor beta chain came from a study of shared clonotypes between healthy human individuals (dated by TCRdb to 2020 to 2022). For the wider study: The cohort included a few men and a couple of women between 18 and 49 years of age. Per donor, three plates each were used for CD4 naive and CD4 memory, two for CD8 naive, and one for CD8 memory. Per donor, leukapheresis produced somewhere between about 0.94 and 10 billion PBMCs. To increase sequencing depth and limit assay-specific biases, TCR repertoire library preparation and sequencing were carried out by different laboratories using diverse techniques. The study deeply sequenced blood TCR repertoires of five healthy adults to estimate repertoire size and the extent of clonotype sharing between individuals. Paper-wide results and their limitations: Estimated clonotype richness was generally larger for naive than for memory subsets. Pairwise subsampling led to the expectation that sequencing depth would affect the degree of clonotype sharing among donors. Incomplete sequencing was indicated by rarefaction of sorted-subset datasets, despite the large sequencing depth. The small number of donors limited the genetic and exposure-history diversity represented. Higher generation probabilities were observed for clonotypes shared by all four sorted-subset donors than for non-shared clonotypes. Sharing across a handful of donors was observed for around 5% of naive CD4, 3.5% of naive CD8, 2.3% of memory CD4, and about 0.38% of memory CD8 clonotypes. Sampling was restricted to blood, and TCR repertoires in tissue are likely to differ from TCR repertoires in blood.

The donors were healthy, HIV-negative adults who had no recently reported acute infections or vaccinations. Only Caucasian adults living in Nashville, Tennessee, USA were represented among the donors. CD4+ T cells were enriched by magnetic negative selection; naive cells were then positively selected on CD45RA, and the negative fraction formed the memory subset. Blood was collected by leukapheresis, and PBMCs were isolated by Ficoll-Histopaque density gradient centrifugation and then cryopreserved in liquid nitrogen vapor phase. Purity and quantity of every magnetically sorted T cell population were checked by analytical flow cytometry. Each sorted fraction had its genomic DNA isolated and then quantified by UV absorbance on a Nanodrop 2000c. TCR CDR3 regions were amplified from genomic DNA by multiplex PCR using the deep immunoSEQ assay. Genomic DNA extracted from each cell subset was distributed evenly over all wells of several immunoSEQ 96-well plates, and each plate served as one replicate. For sorted subsets, around 200 ng genomic DNA, equal to some 28,000 T cell genomes, was loaded into each replicate PCR. Purified libraries were measured with a Qubit 3.0 fluorometer, size-checked on a Bioanalyzer 2100, and measured again with the KAPA Library Quantification kit. A separate single-read 150-cycle Illumina NextSeq 550 flow cell was used to sequence each immunoSEQ 96-well plate. The study's own analysis went as follows. Because the immunoSEQ output held only junctional sequences and lacked quality scores, the filtering could not match the filtering applied to full-length reads. Sequences were annotated with PyIR, a Python wrapper for IgBLAST v1.9, and V/J genes and CDR3 were assigned using IMGT germline references. Any read was removed if the V/J assignment was weak (E-value above 1e-6), the CDR3 was missing, or the read contained stop codons, out-of-frame junctions, or ambiguous translated residues. A V3J clonotype was defined by an identical inferred V gene, J gene, and CDR3 amino acid sequence. To compute the percentage overlap between repertoires, the number of shared unique clonotypes was divided by the size of the smaller repertoire. RTK rarefaction, the Chao1 estimator, and Recon v2.1 estimates of unobserved clonotypes were used to assess repertoire richness. Generation probabilities for all TCRbeta clonotypes obtained by the gDNA method from several donors were computed using OLGA. The immuneACCESS repertoire file appears here via TCRdb, limited to in-frame rearrangements. These files lack a portion of the clones; in checked studies, under half of the deficit traces to unresolved V genes, and the cause of the others is not known. The V and J calls and the clone size are those of that table, but D and trimming were determined from the DNA. The sample contains roughly 2.2 million clones, about 90% of them found a single time. Roughly 0.34% of the sample rests with the top ten.

Relative to germline, V is 3 bases shorter and J is 2 bases shorter, with 10 bases between their ends. CDR1 and CDR2, looked up from the germline V gene, are SGDLS and YYNGEE. The CDR3, from cysteine to phenylalanine, totals 14 residues. The retained sequence is limited to the CDR3, 42 bases, with the frame set at the first base. A word on this clone: No antigen is known for it. Base quality data are lacking; no much larger clone is found one base away.

The V and J genes are TRBV9 and TRBJ2-3; the D gene is tentatively TRBD1 or TRBD2, each matching 5 bases. This clonotype originated in a man between 18 and 35 years old in good health. Some clones in this sample may be carry-over from other donors' samples. What was sequenced was naive CD4+ T cells from PBMCs. The intended sense of this specimen's cell subset or site label: CD45RA+ positively selected. The DNA sequence is TGTGCCAGCAGCGCGGGGACCTTCACAGATACGCAGTATTTT. Its protein reads: CASSAGTFTDTQYF.